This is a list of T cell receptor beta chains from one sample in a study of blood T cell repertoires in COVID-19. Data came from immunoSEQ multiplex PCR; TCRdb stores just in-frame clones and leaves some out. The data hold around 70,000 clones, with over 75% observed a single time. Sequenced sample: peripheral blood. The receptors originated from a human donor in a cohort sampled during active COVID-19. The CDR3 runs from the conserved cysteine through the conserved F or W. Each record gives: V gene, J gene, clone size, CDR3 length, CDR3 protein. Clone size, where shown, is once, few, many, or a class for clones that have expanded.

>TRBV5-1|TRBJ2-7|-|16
CASSLGPGTGKEEQYF
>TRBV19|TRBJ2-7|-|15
CASSPYGTGTYEQYF
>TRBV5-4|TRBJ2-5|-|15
CASSSSDRAAETQYF
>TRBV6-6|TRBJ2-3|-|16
CASSPLSGRASDTQYF
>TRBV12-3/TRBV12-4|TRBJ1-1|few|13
CASSFSGNTEAFF
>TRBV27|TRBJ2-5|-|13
CASSFGVAETQYF
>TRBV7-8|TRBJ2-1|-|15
CASNRQTSTPLEQFF
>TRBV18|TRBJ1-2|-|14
CASSPEGQGNGYTF
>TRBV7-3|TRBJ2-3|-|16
CASSLGLAGVADTQYF
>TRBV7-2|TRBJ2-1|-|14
CASSLAIGGNEQFF
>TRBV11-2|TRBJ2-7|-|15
CASSSLRDRVYEQYF
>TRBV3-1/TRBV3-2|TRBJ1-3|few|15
CASSHKTVGGNTIYF
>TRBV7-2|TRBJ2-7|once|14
CASSLDRVSLEQYF
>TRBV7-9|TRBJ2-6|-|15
CASSVTGSGANVLTF
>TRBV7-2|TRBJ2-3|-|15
CASSQGLGLAGTQYF
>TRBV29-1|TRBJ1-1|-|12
CSVRKDYTEAFF
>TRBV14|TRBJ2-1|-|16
CASSQTGSRAYNEQFF
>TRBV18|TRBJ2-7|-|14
CASSPGQESYEQYF
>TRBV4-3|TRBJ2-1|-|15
CASSQDLEGYNEQFF
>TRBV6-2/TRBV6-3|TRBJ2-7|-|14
CASSLGQGLYEQYF
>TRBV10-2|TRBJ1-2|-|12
CASSKGDYGYTF
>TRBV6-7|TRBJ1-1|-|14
CASSYSGRGTEAFF
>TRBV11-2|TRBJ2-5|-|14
CASSLDPGGETQYF
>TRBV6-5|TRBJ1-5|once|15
CASSYAGSGNQPQHF
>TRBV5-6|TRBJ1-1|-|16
CASSQIRDLQDTEAFF
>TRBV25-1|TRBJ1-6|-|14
CASSEWGQNSPLHF
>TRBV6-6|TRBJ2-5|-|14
CASSHGGLEETQYF
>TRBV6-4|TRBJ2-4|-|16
CASSDGPKGGKNIQYF
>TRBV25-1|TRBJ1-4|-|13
CASSGWFGEKLFF
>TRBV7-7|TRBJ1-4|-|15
CASSSGQGGNEKLFF
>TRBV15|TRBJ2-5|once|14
CATSRDRSQETQYF
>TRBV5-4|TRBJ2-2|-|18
CASSFGLAGGPGTGELFF
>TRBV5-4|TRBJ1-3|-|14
CASSFPAPGNTIYF
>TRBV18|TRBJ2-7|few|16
CASSTLSGSLRGEQYF
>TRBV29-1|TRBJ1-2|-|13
CSVGDRQNYGYTF
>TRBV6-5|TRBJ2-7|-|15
CASAPGDDRGSEQYF
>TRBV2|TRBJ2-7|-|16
CASSGPKPGRSYEQYF
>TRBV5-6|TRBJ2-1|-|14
CASSLDLASNEQFF
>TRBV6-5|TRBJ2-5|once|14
CASHVAGLRETQYF
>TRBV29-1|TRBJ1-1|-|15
CSVARDRGLFTEAFF
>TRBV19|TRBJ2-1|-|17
CASRRTSAESSYNEQFF
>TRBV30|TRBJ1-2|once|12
CASRGGLRGYTF
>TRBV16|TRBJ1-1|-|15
CASNPLGQQNTEAFF